This entry concerns a single T cell receptor (beta chain). CDR1 and CDR2 from the germline V gene are LGHNA and YSLEER. Trimming removed 4 bases at V and 3 bases at J, with 12 bases between. This CDR3 has 15 amino acids. The treatment here: over 15 received Ad26.COV2.S at low or high dose, single or two shots; several received placebo; per-sample allocation not given. Day 63 following the first vaccine or placebo injection was when the samples were taken. The data were taken from a study of Ad26.COV2.S vaccination and SARS-CoV-2 variants. Profiling relied on immunoSEQ multiplex PCR, and the TCRdb table lists in-frame clones only, not all of them. The table includes roughly 700,000 clones, about 89% detected once.

The TCR comes from a person between 18 and 65 years old who received the Ad26.COV2.S COVID-19 vaccine or a placebo. The chain uses TRBV4-3 and TRBJ2-2; a weak D match, TRBD2 (7 bases). The specimen comprised peripheral blood, sampled in a trial of Ad26.COV2.S vaccine versus placebo. Here the CDR3 reads CASSRTGGHTGELFF. In nucleotides, the CDR3 is TGCGCCAGCAGCCGAACGGGGGGCCACACCGGGGAGCTGTTTTTT.